The rows below give T cell receptor beta chains drawn from one sample of a study of blood T cell repertoires in COVID-19. Some clones are missing from TCRdb's copy, which holds only in-frame ones; the method was immunoSEQ multiplex PCR. Of tens of thousands of clones in the sample, 70% to 85% were seen once. Sequencing input: peripheral blood. These receptors all stem from a man older than 75 with COVID-19, enrolled during active disease. Both conserved end residues are part of each CDR3. The D gene is left open where the match is weak. Rows give clone size only sometimes, using once, few, many, or a class for an expanded clone.

V: TRBV7-2
J: TRBJ1-6
D: NA
size: NA
DNA: TGTGCCAGCAGCTTATCCCCCGGGGGTTACTCACCCCTCCACTTT
CDR3: CASSLSPGGYSPLHF

V: TRBV28
J: TRBJ1-2
D: TRBD1
size: NA
DNA: TGTGCCAGCAGGTCCGACAGGGGGCAAAATGGCTACACCTTC
CDR3: CASRSDRGQNGYTF

V: TRBV6-5
J: TRBJ1-1
D: TRBD1
size: NA
DNA: TGTGCCAGCAGCGCGGACAGGAGGCGGACTGAAGCTTTCTTT
CDR3: CASSADRRRTEAFF

V: TRBV25-1
J: TRBJ2-6
D: TRBD1
size: NA
DNA: TGTGCCAGCAGTGGCTGGACAGGCCCCTCTGGGGCCAACGTCCTGACTTTC
CDR3: CASSGWTGPSGANVLTF

V: TRBV27
J: TRBJ1-4
D: NA
size: NA
DNA: TGTGCCAGCAGCAGACGGTCGGGGGATGAAAAACTGTTTTTT
CDR3: CASSRRSGDEKLFF

V: TRBV6-5
J: TRBJ2-7
D: NA
size: few
DNA: TGTGCCAGCAGTTACTCTCCTAGGAGCTCCTACGAGCAGTACTTC
CDR3: CASSYSPRSSYEQYF

V: TRBV7-2
J: TRBJ1-2
D: NA
size: NA
DNA: TGTGCCAGCAGCTTAGCCAGGGTGAGAGGTAACTATGGCTACACCTTC
CDR3: CASSLARVRGNYGYTF

V: TRBV5-1
J: TRBJ1-1
D: TRBD1
size: NA
DNA: TGCGCCAGCAGCCCCGGACAGGGGGCCCTGGGGACTGAAGCTTTCTTT
CDR3: CASSPGQGALGTEAFF

V: TRBV3-1/TRBV3-2
J: TRBJ1-4
D: NA
size: NA
DNA: TGTGCCAGCAGCCAAGATGGGGGGGCGAGGGGTGAAAAACTGTTTTTT
CDR3: CASSQDGGARGEKLFF

V: TRBV5-1
J: TRBJ2-2
D: NA
size: NA
DNA: TGCGCCAGCAACGGAGGGGCGAACACCGGGGAGCTGTTTTTT
CDR3: CASNGGANTGELFF

V: TRBV28
J: TRBJ1-2
D: TRBD1
size: NA
DNA: TGTGCCAGCGGGGGACAGGGGGCTACAAACTATGGCTACACCTTC
CDR3: CASGGQGATNYGYTF

V: TRBV9
J: TRBJ1-2
D: NA
size: NA
DNA: TGTGCCAGCAGCGTAGTGTCGGGGGGAGGCTACACCTTC
CDR3: CASSVVSGGGYTF

V: TRBV6-5
J: TRBJ2-1
D: TRBD1
size: NA
DNA: TGTGCCAGCAGTTTTGCCGGGACAGGCGGCAATGAGCAGTTCTTC
CDR3: CASSFAGTGGNEQFF

V: TRBV29-1
J: TRBJ1-1
D: NA
size: medium-sized
DNA: TGCAGCGGACGGGACTCTAACACTGAAGCTTTCTTT
CDR3: CSGRDSNTEAFF

V: TRBV5-5
J: TRBJ1-5
D: NA
size: once
DNA: TGTGCCAGCAGCTTGGGACAGCCAAATCAGCCCCAGCATTTT
CDR3: CASSLGQPNQPQHF

V: TRBV20-1
J: TRBJ2-1
D: TRBD2
size: NA
DNA: TGCAGTGCTAGTCCCACCGGGAGGGCCCACAATGAGCAGTTCTTC
CDR3: CSASPTGRAHNEQFF

V: TRBV19
J: TRBJ1-1
D: TRBD1
size: NA
DNA: TGTGCCAGTAGTATAGGGTCCGGGACAGCGAACACTGAAGCTTTCTTT
CDR3: CASSIGSGTANTEAFF

V: TRBV19
J: TRBJ1-6
D: TRBD1
size: NA
DNA: TGTGCCAGTAGGCCGGGACAGGGGGATTCACCCCTCCACTTT
CDR3: CASRPGQGDSPLHF

V: TRBV18
J: TRBJ1-5
D: TRBD1
size: NA
DNA: TGTGCCAGCTCACCTGGGACAGCTAATAGCAATCAGCCCCAGCATTTT
CDR3: CASSPGTANSNQPQHF

V: TRBV27
J: TRBJ2-1
D: TRBD2
size: NA
DNA: TGTGCCAGCACCTATAGCGGGACCACCTACAATGAGCAGTTCTTC
CDR3: CASTYSGTTYNEQFF

V: TRBV5-8
J: TRBJ1-6
D: TRBD1
size: NA
DNA: TGTGCCAGCAGCTTAACGACAGGGGTCGGACATTCACCCCTCCACTTT
CDR3: CASSLTTGVGHSPLHF

V: TRBV5-1
J: TRBJ2-2
D: TRBD1
size: NA
DNA: TGCGCCAGCAGAACAGGGACAGGGGACACCGGGGAGCTGTTTTTT
CDR3: CASRTGTGDTGELFF

V: TRBV7-8
J: TRBJ2-3
D: TRBD1
size: NA
DNA: TGTGCCAGCAGCCCCTGGACAGGGAGCACAGATACGCAGTATTTT
CDR3: CASSPWTGSTDTQYF

V: TRBV5-1
J: TRBJ2-5
D: TRBD2
size: NA
DNA: TGCGCCCGCAGTTTCCCGCCGGGGGCGGGGGGCCTTGAGACCCAGTACTTC
CDR3: CARSFPPGAGGLETQYF

V: TRBV5-8
J: TRBJ1-1
D: NA
size: NA
DNA: TGTGCCAGCAGCTTGGACGGTGGCACTGAAGCTTTCTTT
CDR3: CASSLDGGTEAFF

V: TRBV7-9
J: TRBJ1-2
D: TRBD1
size: once
DNA: TGTGCCAGCAGCTTTCCAGCGGCAGGGGGGACCCATAAGACCTTC
CDR3: CASSFPAAGGTHKTF

V: TRBV24-1
J: TRBJ2-1
D: TRBD2
size: few
DNA: TGTGCCACCAGTGATTTTGCTAGCGGGCTCTACAATGAGCAGTTCTTC
CDR3: CATSDFASGLYNEQFF

V: TRBV25-1
J: TRBJ1-3
D: NA
size: few
DNA: TGTGCCAGCAGACGGGGAAACGGAAACACCATATATTTT
CDR3: CASRRGNGNTIYF

V: TRBV6-4
J: TRBJ2-1
D: NA
size: NA
DNA: TGTGCCAGCAGTCCCCGGTCAGGGGCCTACAATGAGCAGTTCTTC
CDR3: CASSPRSGAYNEQFF

V: TRBV27
J: TRBJ1-4
D: TRBD1
size: NA
DNA: TGTGCCAGCAGTCTCCGACAGGGCCCATACGATAATAATGAAAAACTGTTTTTT
CDR3: CASSLRQGPYDNNEKLFF

V: TRBV7-9
J: TRBJ2-7
D: TRBD1
size: once
DNA: TGTGCCAGCAGGGGGGACAGCCCCTACGAGCAGTACTTC
CDR3: CASRGDSPYEQYF

V: TRBV30
J: TRBJ2-2
D: TRBD2
size: once
DNA: TGTGCCTGGGCCCTCGGGAGGATCACCGGGGAGCTGTTTTTT
CDR3: CAWALGRITGELFF

V: TRBV5-1
J: TRBJ2-1
D: TRBD1
size: NA
DNA: TGCGCCAGCAGCCAGGGACAGCACAATGAGCAGTTCTTC
CDR3: CASSQGQHNEQFF

V: TRBV4-3
J: TRBJ1-6
D: NA
size: NA
DNA: TGCGCCAGCAGCCAAGATCTACTTCCCAGGGATTCACCCCTCCACTTT
CDR3: CASSQDLLPRDSPLHF

V: TRBV30
J: TRBJ2-2
D: TRBD1
size: NA
DNA: TGTGCCTGGCAGAACGGCCAGGGGGTCACCGGGGAGCTGTTTTTT
CDR3: CAWQNGQGVTGELFF

V: TRBV24-1
J: TRBJ2-2
D: NA
size: NA
DNA: TGTGCCACCAGTGGTACTCGACAGGGAGGCGGCGCGAACACCGGGGAGCTGTTTTTT
CDR3: CATSGTRQGGGANTGELFF

V: TRBV27
J: TRBJ2-5
D: NA
size: once
DNA: TGTGCCAGCATGTTCAGTCGGAGAGGAGAGACCCAGTACTTC
CDR3: CASMFSRRGETQYF

V: TRBV5-1
J: TRBJ1-4
D: TRBD1
size: NA
DNA: TGCGCCAGCAGCTTGTTGGAAGGGGGCCGGGAAAAACTGTTTTTT
CDR3: CASSLLEGGREKLFF

V: TRBV6-2/TRBV6-3
J: TRBJ2-5
D: TRBD2
size: NA
DNA: TGTGCCAGCAGTTACGGGGGGAGGGAAGAGACCCAGTACTTC
CDR3: CASSYGGREETQYF

V: TRBV7-9
J: TRBJ2-1
D: TRBD2
size: NA
DNA: TGTGCCAGCAGCGATTTCGGCGGGAGAAGTTTCAGCTACAATGAGCAGTTCTTC
CDR3: CASSDFGGRSFSYNEQFF

V: TRBV9
J: TRBJ1-3
D: TRBD1
size: NA
DNA: TGTGCCAGCCAGGGGGCGGGAAACACCATATATTTT
CDR3: CASQGAGNTIYF

V: TRBV30
J: TRBJ1-4
D: NA
size: few
DNA: TGTGCCTGGAGTGTACTTGAAAAACTGTTTTTT
CDR3: CAWSVLEKLFF

V: TRBV2
J: TRBJ1-6
D: NA
size: NA
DNA: TGTGCCAGCAGTGAACGGACTTATAATTCACCCCTCCACTTT
CDR3: CASSERTYNSPLHF

V: TRBV7-2
J: TRBJ2-5
D: TRBD1
size: NA
DNA: TGTGCCAGCAGCCCAGGGGGACCTCAAGAGACCCAGTACTTC
CDR3: CASSPGGPQETQYF

V: TRBV3-1/TRBV3-2
J: TRBJ1-2
D: TRBD1
size: NA
DNA: TGTGCCAGCGGCAGGACAGGGAACCGCTATGGCTACACCTTC
CDR3: CASGRTGNRYGYTF

V: TRBV6-5
J: TRBJ1-2
D: TRBD1
size: NA
DNA: TGTGCCAGCACCCGAGCCGCAACAGGGGATGGTGGCTACACCTTC
CDR3: CASTRAATGDGGYTF

V: TRBV29-1
J: TRBJ1-1
D: NA
size: few
DNA: TGCAGCGTGTGGACAGTCACTGAAGCTTTCTTT
CDR3: CSVWTVTEAFF

V: TRBV25-1
J: TRBJ2-5
D: TRBD1
size: NA
DNA: TGTGCCAGCAGTAGCTACAGGGGACGGCAAGAGACCCAGTACTTC
CDR3: CASSSYRGRQETQYF

V: TRBV21-1
J: TRBJ1-5
D: NA
size: NA
DNA: TGTGCCAGCAGCAAAGACGGGGATTACAATCAGCCCCAGCATTTT
CDR3: CASSKDGDYNQPQHF

V: TRBV18
J: TRBJ1-1
D: NA
size: few
DNA: TGTGCCAGCTCACCACTCCCGGGAGGACGGGACACTGAAGCTTTCTTT
CDR3: CASSPLPGGRDTEAFF

V: TRBV28
J: TRBJ1-3
D: NA
size: few
DNA: TGTGCCAGTCTCCCAGGGGATGGAAACACCATATATTTT
CDR3: CASLPGDGNTIYF

V: TRBV7-6
J: TRBJ1-2
D: NA
size: NA
DNA: TGTGCCAGCAGCTTAGGGTCGAGAGAGAACTATGGCTACACCTTC
CDR3: CASSLGSRENYGYTF

V: TRBV19
J: TRBJ1-5
D: NA
size: few
DNA: TGTGCCAGTAGTACCACGGGGGGGGTTCTCAATCAGCCCCAGCATTTT
CDR3: CASSTTGGVLNQPQHF

V: TRBV11-2
J: TRBJ1-2
D: NA
size: few
DNA: TGTGCCAGCAGCTTAGAAGGGGCTGGTGGCTACACCTTC
CDR3: CASSLEGAGGYTF

V: TRBV24-1
J: TRBJ2-2
D: TRBD2
size: NA
DNA: TGTGCCACCAGTCACGGACTAGCGGGAGTTAGAGGGACCGGGGAGCTGTTTTTT
CDR3: CATSHGLAGVRGTGELFF

V: TRBV5-1
J: TRBJ2-2
D: TRBD2
size: NA
DNA: TGCGCCAGCAGCGCGACTAGCGGAACGAACACCGGGGAGCTGTTTTTT
CDR3: CASSATSGTNTGELFF

V: TRBV4-3
J: TRBJ1-3
D: NA
size: NA
DNA: TGCGCCAGCAGCCAAGATTGGGCAGGGAAGTCTGGAAACACCATATATTTT
CDR3: CASSQDWAGKSGNTIYF

V: TRBV6-6
J: TRBJ1-3
D: TRBD1
size: NA
DNA: TGTGCCAGCAGTTACGGACAGGGTAGCTCTGGAAACACCATATATTTT
CDR3: CASSYGQGSSGNTIYF

V: TRBV12-3/TRBV12-4
J: TRBJ1-5
D: NA
size: NA
DNA: TGTGCCAGCAGAACAGGGTATCAGCCCCAGCATTTT
CDR3: CASRTGYQPQHF